A single sample gave rise to the 14 T cell receptor beta chains below, sequenced in a study of cytomegalovirus exposure and HLA in healthy donors. The PCR contained 60 Vbeta and 13 Jbeta primers. The method was immunoSEQ multiplex PCR; TCRdb's version includes in-frame clones alone and lacks a portion of them. The repertoire consists of approximately 89,000 clones, with under 75% occurring once and the leading ten covering approximately 1.1%. The material sequenced was PBMCs. The receptor set was obtained from a female donor in good health and CMV-seronegative.

J is TRBJ2-1 and V is TRBV4-2, with D possibly being TRBD1 (6 bases). This CDR3 region has 13 residues. V was shortened by 5 bases and J by 7 bases, with 12 bases between the two germline ends. Germline V lookup: CDR1 LGHNA, CDR2 YNFKEQ. The CDR3 bases are TGTGCCAGCAGCTACAGGACAGCAAATGAGCAGTTCTTC. Translated: CASSYRTANEQFF.

This clone was observed a few times. The chain combines TRBV27 with TRBJ1-5; D not resolved. V dropped 6 bases and J dropped 0 bases, with 12 bases sitting between them. This CDR3 comprises 15 residues. Germline values: CDR1 MNHEY, CDR2 SMNVEV (reference sequence). CDR3 loop: CASSPTVGSNQPQHF. The CDR3 DNA follows: TGTGCCAGCAGCCCAACAGTAGGTAGCAATCAGCCCCAGCATTTT.

The chain has TRBV19 and TRBJ1-3; D not certain. This CDR3 is built from 15 residues. Trimming stripped 4 bases from V and 0 bases from J, with 10 bases between. From germline, CDR1 is LNHDA and CDR2 SQIVND (reference sequence). The CDR3 region has the DNA TGTGCCAGTAGTAACGGACTCAACTCTGGAAACACCATATATTTT. Its protein product is CASSNGLNSGNTIYF.

This rearrangement joins TRBV20-1 to TRBJ1-1; D is unresolved. Trimming cost V 5 bases and J 11 bases, with 15 bases left between them. Germline loops: CDR1 DFQATT, CDR2 SNEGSKA (reference sequence). CDR3 size: 11 residues. The CDR3 loop reads CSAPRSHQAFF. The CDR3 bases are TGCAGTGCTCCACGTTCCCATCAGGCTTTCTTT.

In its sample, this clone was seen once. The V call is TRBV5-4, the J call TRBJ1-1; tentatively, D is TRBD1 (6 bases). This CDR3 has 16 amino acids. Looked up from germline, CDR1 is SGHNT and CDR2 is YYREEE (reference sequence). V was pared by 5 bases and J by 0 bases, with 17 bases between. The chain's CDR3 is CASRSAGARMNTEAFF. CDR3 DNA: TGTGCCAGCAGGAGTGCAGGGGCGCGGATGAACACTGAAGCTTTCTTT. Full variable domain (missing parts from reference TRBV5-4 and TRBJ1-1): ETGVTQSPTHLIKTRGQQVTLRCSSQSGHNTVSWYQQALGQGPQFIFQYYREEENGRGNFPPRFSGLQFPNYSSELNVNALELDDSALYLCASRSAGARMNTEAFFGQGTRLTVV.

The genes are TRBV6-6 and TRBJ2-5; D might be TRBD2 (5 bases). The CDR3 contains 14 residues. Germline assignment: CDR1 MNHNY and CDR2 SVGAGI (reference sequence). V dropped 6 bases and J dropped 2 bases, with 13 bases sitting between them. CDR3 in DNA: TGTGCCAGCAGGTCGGATAGGAGGCAAGAGACCCAGTACTTC. This encodes CASRSDRRQETQYF.

The V and J genes are TRBV30 and TRBJ1-1; D not certain. The CDR3 totals 10 residues. Per the germline V gene, CDR1 is GTSNPN and CDR2 is SVGIG (reference sequence). CDR3 loop: CAAANTEAFF. For the CDR3, the DNA is TGTGCGGCGGCGAACACTGAAGCTTTCTTT.

This sequence joins TRBV13 and TRBJ2-2; 7 positions agree with TRBD2. Germline V CDR1 and CDR2: PRHDT, FYEKMQ (reference sequence). CDR3 length equals 15 residues. V trimming: 3 bases; J trimming: 4 bases; junction bases outside the gene matches: 5. In DNA, the CDR3 is TGTGCCAGCAGCTTTCTAGCGGAAATCACCGGGGAGCTGTTTTTT. Encoded protein: CASSFLAEITGELFF. The full variable domain, in which reference TRBV13 and TRBJ2-2 provide the parts outside the CDR3, is AAGVIQSPRHLIKEKRETATLKCYPIPRHDTVYWYQQGPGQDPQFLISFYEKMQSDKGSIPDRFSAQQFSDYHSELNMSSLELGDSALYFCASSFLAEITGELFFGEGSRLTVL.

This chain connects TRBV7-6 to TRBJ2-7; 10 bases match TRBD1. With 5 bases clipped from V and 4 bases from J, the junction kept 5 bases outside the gene matches. The CDR3 runs 14 residues. The germline CDR1 and CDR2 sequences are SGHVS and FNYEAQ. This CDR3 reads CASSIDRGPYEQYF. CDR3 bases: TGTGCCAGCAGCATAGACAGGGGGCCATACGAGCAGTACTTC.

The chain uses TRBV29-1 and TRBJ2-5; possibly TRBD2 for D (5 bases). The J call may be mistaken, given a closer DNA end match to TRBJ2-7. Germline CDR1 is SQVTM and CDR2 is ANQGSEA. This CDR3 has 14 amino acids. CDR3 protein: CSVVTPGNNLEQYF. The DNA of the CDR3 is TGCAGCGTGGTAACGCCCGGGAATAATCTCGAGCAGTACTTC.

The table lists this clone with a few counts. The chain links TRBV5-1 to TRBJ1-4, with 9 positions matching TRBD1. The CDR3 runs to 16 residues. V lost 3 bases and J lost 7; bases outside the gene matches: 10. CDR1 is SGHRS and CDR2 is YFSETQ in the germline V gene. CDR3 sequence reads: CASSSGTGSYGEKLFF. The CDR3 DNA follows: TGCGCCAGCAGCTCGGGGACAGGGTCATATGGTGAAAAACTGTTTTTT.

This clone has only one observation. CDR3 amino acids: CASSLAGGADTQYF. CDR3 coding DNA: TGTGCCAGCAGCTTAGCCGGGGGGGCGGATACGCAGTATTTT. V and J are TRBV7-2 and TRBJ2-3; 8 nucleotides line up with TRBD2. Trimming took 0 bases from V and 6 from J; bases not matched to a gene: 2. This CDR3 region has 14 residues. In germline, CDR1 is SGHTA, CDR2 FQGNSA.

The chain carries TRBV6-1 and TRBJ1-1; D is unclear. In germline, CDR1 is MNHNS, CDR2 SASEGT. The CDR3 extends over 14 amino acids. V was trimmed by 3 bases and J by 5 bases, leaving 13 bases between them. CDR3 sequence reads: CASSDAGNPTEAFF. CDR3 DNA sequence: TGTGCCAGCAGTGATGCAGGCAATCCTACTGAAGCTTTCTTT.

The sample holds a few counts of this clone. The CDR3 is CASSFDSQETQYF. The DNA of the CDR3 is TGTGCCAGCAGCTTCGACAGCCAAGAGACCCAGTACTTC. The rearrangement links TRBV5-6 to TRBJ2-5, with D perhaps matching TRBD1 (5 bases). The germline CDR1 and CDR2 sequences are SGHDT and YYEEEE. The CDR3 extends over 13 amino acids. Trimming removed 2 bases at V and 1 base at J, with 6 bases between.